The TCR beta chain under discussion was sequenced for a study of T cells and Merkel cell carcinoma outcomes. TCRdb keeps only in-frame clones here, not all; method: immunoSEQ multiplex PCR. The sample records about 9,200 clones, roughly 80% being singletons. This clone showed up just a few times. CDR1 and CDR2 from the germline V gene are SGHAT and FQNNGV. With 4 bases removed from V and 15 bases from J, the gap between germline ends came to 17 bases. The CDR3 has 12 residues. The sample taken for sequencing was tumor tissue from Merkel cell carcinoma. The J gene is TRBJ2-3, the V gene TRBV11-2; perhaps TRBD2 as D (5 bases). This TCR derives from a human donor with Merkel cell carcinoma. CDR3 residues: CASSSTSGERYF. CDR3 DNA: TGTGCCAGCAGCTCAACAAGCGGCGAGCGCTATTTT.